This T cell receptor (beta chain) was found in a study of shared clonotypes between healthy human individuals. Study-level findings and limits: Estimated clonotype richness was generally higher in naive than memory subsets.

Using immunoSEQ multiplex PCR, the repertoire was profiled, and TCRdb retains in-frame clones only, with some absent. The repertoire holds roughly 1.5 million clones, with 95% to 99% as singletons. Regarding this clone: Its antigen is as yet unknown.

The CDR3 contains 16 residues. V was trimmed by 3 bases and J by 1 base, leaving 15 bases between them. Looked up from germline, CDR1 is SGHVS and CDR2 is FQNEAQ. The sequencing sample was made of naive CD4+ T cells sorted from blood. As to subset: CD45RA+ positively selected. The chain recombines TRBV7-8 with TRBJ2-5, with D tentatively TRBD2 (5 bases). The clonotype was recovered from a man aged 25-45 years in good health. CDR3 sequence: CASSLFTSRGQETQYF. In DNA, the CDR3 is TGTGCCAGCAGCTTGTTTACTTCTCGGGGCCAAGAGACCCAGTACTTC.